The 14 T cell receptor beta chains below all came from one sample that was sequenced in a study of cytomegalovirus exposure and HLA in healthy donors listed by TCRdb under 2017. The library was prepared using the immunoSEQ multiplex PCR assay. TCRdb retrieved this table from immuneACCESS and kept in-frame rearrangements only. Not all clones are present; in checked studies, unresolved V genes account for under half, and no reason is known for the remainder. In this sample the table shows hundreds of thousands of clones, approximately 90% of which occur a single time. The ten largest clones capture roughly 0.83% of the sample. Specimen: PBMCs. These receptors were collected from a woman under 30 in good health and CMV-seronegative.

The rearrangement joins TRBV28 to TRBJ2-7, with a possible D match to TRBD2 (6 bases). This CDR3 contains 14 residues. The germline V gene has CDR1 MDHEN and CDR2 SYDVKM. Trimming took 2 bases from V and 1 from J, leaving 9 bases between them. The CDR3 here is CASSLRGLSYEQYF. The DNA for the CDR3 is TGTGCCAGCAGTTTACGGGGGTTGTCCTACGAGCAGTACTTC.

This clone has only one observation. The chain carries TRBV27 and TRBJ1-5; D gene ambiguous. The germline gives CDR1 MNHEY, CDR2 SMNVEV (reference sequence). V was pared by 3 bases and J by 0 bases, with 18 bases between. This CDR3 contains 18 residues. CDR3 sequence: CASSFVTELRFSNQPQHF. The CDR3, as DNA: TGTGCCAGCAGTTTCGTGACGGAGCTCCGATTTAGCAATCAGCCCCAGCATTTT.

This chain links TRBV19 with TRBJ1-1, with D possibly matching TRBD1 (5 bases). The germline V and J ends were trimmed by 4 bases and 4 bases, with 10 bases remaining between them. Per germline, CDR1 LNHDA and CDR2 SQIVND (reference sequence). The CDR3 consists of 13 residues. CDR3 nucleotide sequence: TGTGCCAGTAGTAGACCAGGGATCACTGAAGCTTTCTTT. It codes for CASSRPGITEAFF. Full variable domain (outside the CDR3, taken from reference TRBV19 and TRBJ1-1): DGGITQSPKYLFRKEGQNVTLSCEQNLNHDAMYWYRQDPGQGLRLIYYSQIVNDFQKGDIAEGYSVSREKKESFPLTVTSAQKNPTAFYLCASSRPGITEAFFGQGTRLTVV.

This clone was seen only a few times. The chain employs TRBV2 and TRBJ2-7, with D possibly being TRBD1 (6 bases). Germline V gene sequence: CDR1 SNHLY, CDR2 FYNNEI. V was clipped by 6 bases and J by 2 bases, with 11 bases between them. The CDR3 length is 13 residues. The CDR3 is CASSRTVAYEQYF. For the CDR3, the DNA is TGTGCCAGCAGCCGGACAGTAGCCTACGAGCAGTACTTC.

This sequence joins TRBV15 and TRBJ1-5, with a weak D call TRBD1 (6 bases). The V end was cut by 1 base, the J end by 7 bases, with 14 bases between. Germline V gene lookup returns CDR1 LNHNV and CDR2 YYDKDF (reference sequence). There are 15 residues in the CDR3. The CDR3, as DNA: TGTGCCACCAGCAGAGTGCCAGGGGATGTACAGCCCCAGCATTTT. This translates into CATSRVPGDVQPQHF.

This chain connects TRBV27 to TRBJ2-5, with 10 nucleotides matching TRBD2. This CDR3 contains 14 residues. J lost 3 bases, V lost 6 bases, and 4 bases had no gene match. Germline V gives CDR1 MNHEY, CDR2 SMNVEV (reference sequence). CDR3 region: CASSGLAGEETQYF. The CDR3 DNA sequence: TGTGCCAGCAGCGGGCTAGCGGGAGAAGAGACCCAGTACTTC.

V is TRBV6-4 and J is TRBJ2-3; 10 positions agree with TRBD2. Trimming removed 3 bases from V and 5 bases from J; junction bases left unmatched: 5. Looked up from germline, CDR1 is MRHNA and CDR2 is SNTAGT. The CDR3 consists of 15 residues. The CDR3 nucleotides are TGTGCCAGCAGTGAGAGCGGGGGGGCTGTAGATACGCAGTATTTT. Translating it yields CASSESGGAVDTQYF.

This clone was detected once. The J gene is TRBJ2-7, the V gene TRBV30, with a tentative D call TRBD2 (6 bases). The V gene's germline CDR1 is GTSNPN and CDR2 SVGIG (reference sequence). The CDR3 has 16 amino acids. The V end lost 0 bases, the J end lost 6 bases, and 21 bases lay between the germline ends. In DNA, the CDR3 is TGTGCCTGGAGTGTAGGAGGGGCCCCCTTTGGGGGCGAGCAGTACTTC. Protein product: CAWSVGGAPFGGEQYF.

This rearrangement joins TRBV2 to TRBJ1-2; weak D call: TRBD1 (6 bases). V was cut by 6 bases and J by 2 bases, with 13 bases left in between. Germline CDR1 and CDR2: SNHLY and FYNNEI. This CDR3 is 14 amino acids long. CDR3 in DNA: TGTGCCAGCAGCCTTGGGACATACAACTATGGCTACACCTTC. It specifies CASSLGTYNYGYTF.

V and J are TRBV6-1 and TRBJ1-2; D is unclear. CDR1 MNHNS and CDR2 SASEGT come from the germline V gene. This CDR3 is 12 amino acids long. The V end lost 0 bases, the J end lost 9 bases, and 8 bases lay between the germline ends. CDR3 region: CASSEAAFSYTF. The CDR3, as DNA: TGTGCCAGCAGTGAAGCGGCCTTTAGCTACACCTTC.

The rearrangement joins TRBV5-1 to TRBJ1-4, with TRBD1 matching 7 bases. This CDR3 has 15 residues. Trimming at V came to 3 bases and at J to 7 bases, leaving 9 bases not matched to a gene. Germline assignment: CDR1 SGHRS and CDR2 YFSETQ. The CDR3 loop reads CASSSQTGLGEKLFF. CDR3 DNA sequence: TGCGCCAGCAGCTCCCAGACAGGGTTGGGTGAAAAACTGTTTTTT.

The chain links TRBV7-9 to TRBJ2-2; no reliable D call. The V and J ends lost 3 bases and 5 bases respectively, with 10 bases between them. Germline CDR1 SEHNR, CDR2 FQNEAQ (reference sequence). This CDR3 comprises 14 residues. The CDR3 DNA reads TGTGCCAGCAGCTTGGGCATAACGACCGGGGAGCTGTTTTTT. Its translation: CASSLGITTGELFF.

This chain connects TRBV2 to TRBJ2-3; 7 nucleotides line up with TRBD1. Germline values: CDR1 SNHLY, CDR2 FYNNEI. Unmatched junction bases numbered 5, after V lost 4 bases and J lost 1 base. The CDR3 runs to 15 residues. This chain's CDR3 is CASSGEGARTDTQYF. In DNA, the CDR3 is TGTGCCAGCAGTGGAGAGGGGGCACGCACAGATACGCAGTATTTT.

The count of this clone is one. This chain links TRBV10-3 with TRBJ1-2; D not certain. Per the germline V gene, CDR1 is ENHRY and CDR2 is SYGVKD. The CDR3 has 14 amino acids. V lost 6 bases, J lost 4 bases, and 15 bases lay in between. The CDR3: CAIRLNEVPYGYTF. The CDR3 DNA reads TGTGCCATCAGATTAAATGAGGTCCCCTATGGCTACACCTTC.